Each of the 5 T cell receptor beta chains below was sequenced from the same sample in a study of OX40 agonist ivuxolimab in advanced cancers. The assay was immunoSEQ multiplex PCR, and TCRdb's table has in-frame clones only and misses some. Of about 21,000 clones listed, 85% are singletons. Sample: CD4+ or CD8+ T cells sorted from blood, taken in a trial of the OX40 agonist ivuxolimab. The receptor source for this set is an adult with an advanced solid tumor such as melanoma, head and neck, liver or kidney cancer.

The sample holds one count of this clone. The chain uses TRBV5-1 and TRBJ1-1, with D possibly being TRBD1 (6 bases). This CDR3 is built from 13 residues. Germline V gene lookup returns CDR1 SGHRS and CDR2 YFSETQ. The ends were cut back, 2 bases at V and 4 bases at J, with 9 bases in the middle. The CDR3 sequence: CASSFGGGTEAFF. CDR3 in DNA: TGCGCCAGCAGCTTCGGAGGGGGCACTGAAGCTTTCTTT.

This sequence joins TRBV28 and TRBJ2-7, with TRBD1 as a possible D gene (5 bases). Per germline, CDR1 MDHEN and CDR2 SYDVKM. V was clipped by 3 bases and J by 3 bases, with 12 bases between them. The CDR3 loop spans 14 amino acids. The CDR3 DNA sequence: TGTGCCAGCAGTTTCAAAGCAGGGAACTACGAGCAGTACTTC. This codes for CASSFKAGNYEQYF.

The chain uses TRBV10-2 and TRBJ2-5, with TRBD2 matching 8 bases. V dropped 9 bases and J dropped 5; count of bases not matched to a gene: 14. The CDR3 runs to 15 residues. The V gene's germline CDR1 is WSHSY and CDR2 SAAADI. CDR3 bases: TGCGCCAGTCGTAAAGATCGGGGGGGCGTGGAGACCCAGTACTTC. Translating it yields CASRKDRGGVETQYF.

The CDR3 DNA is TGTGCCAGCAGTTACTCCCCGGGTGGTAGGGCCTATGAAGCTTTCTTT. It codes for CASSYSPGGRAYEAFF. The chain carries TRBV6-6 and TRBJ1-1; D ambiguous. The V and J ends lost 0 bases and 7 bases respectively, with 18 bases between them. CDR3 length: 16 amino acids. Germline V gene sequence: CDR1 MNHNY, CDR2 SVGAGI (reference sequence).

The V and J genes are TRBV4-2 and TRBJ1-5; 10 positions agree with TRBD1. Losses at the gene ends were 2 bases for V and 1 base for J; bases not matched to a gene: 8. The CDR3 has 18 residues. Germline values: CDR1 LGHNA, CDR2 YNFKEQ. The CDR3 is CASSQPGTGERSNQPQHF. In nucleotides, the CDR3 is TGTGCCAGCAGCCAACCCGGGACAGGGGAAAGGAGCAATCAGCCCCAGCATTTT.